This entry describes one T cell receptor (beta chain). Profiled with immunoSEQ multiplex PCR; TCRdb holds only in-frame clones, not every one. The sample shows about 200,000 clones, roughly 87% of them seen only once. The sample originates from a study of blood T cell repertoires in COVID-19. Study information: PBMCs, B-cell-depleted T cells, or T cells provided the cDNA or gDNA that made up the material.

This CDR3 is built from 13 residues. Looked up from germline, CDR1 is KGHSH and CDR2 is LQKENI. V was pared by 0 bases and J by 8 bases, with 10 bases between. The chain employs TRBV18 and TRBJ1-2, with a tentative D call TRBD1 (6 bases). The specimen was peripheral blood. This clonotype originated in a man in his forties with active or convalescent COVID-19. CDR3 nucleotides: TGTGCCAGCTCACCACCGGGGGCAGGGGGCTACACCTTC. It specifies CASSPPGAGGYTF.